This paragraph covers one TCR beta chain sequence. The entry originates in a study of blood T cell repertoires in COVID-19. Clones were read by immunoSEQ multiplex PCR, and TCRdb kept only the in-frame ones, dropping some. The sample has under 200,000 clones, 70% to 90% seen once. Sequenced material: peripheral blood. The TCR originated in a man in his 60s with active or convalescent COVID-19.

CDR3 region: CASSLRTGSTPLHF. Written as DNA, the CDR3 is TGTGCCAGCAGCTTGCGGACAGGCAGCACGCCCCTCCACTTT. The chain combines TRBV5-4 with TRBJ1-6; 7 bases line up with TRBD1. Germline V gene lookup returns CDR1 SGHNT and CDR2 YYREEE (reference sequence). Germline trimming cut 1 base from V and 13 bases from J; bases unmatched to any gene: 8. The CDR3 runs to 14 residues.